This T cell receptor beta chain was identified in a study of T cell repertoires in cytomegalovirus infection. Study at large: Public TCR beta signatures indicated both CMV infection and matching HLA type. Study-wide results and limits: Dominant in the ex vivo response were TCR beta clonotypes restricted by HLA-C and specific for CMV. Identification of carriers of CMV plus the relevant HLA was achieved through cumulative public TCR beta family frequency.

From the reads, TCRdb called clonotypes with MiXCR, one entry per CDR3 protein. Among about 400,000 distinct CDR3 sequences listed, 15% to 20% were seen once. In this sample, this clonotype turned up a few times. Antigen unknown. The sequenced sample was PBMCs. This clonotype was obtained from a human donor in good health (CMV status not recorded). Some clones in this sample may be carry-over from other donors' samples.

The CDR3 sequence: CSARLASDTQYF. CDR3 bases: TGCAGTGCTAGACTAGCGTCAGATACGCAGTATTTT. This chain uses TRBV20-1 with TRBJ2-3; D might be TRBD2 (6 bases). The CDR3 loop spans 12 amino acids. CDR1 and CDR2 from the germline V gene are DFQATT and SNEGSKA (reference sequence). Trimming cost V 2 bases and J 4 bases, with 7 bases left between them.